The clone carrying this T cell receptor (beta chain) was counted many times. This sample is drawn from a study of CD8+CD57+ T cells in acquired aplastic anemia. Study in general: Isolated CD4+ and CD8+ cells, once sorted, yielded DNA averaging roughly 3 ug.

V dropped 1 base and J dropped 4 bases, with 10 bases sitting between them. There are 14 residues in the CDR3. Germline assignment: CDR1 LNHNV and CDR2 YYDKDF (reference sequence). For CDR3 and TCR beta VDJ profiling, genomic DNA was the template used. TCRdb fed the reads into MiXCR, producing one record per CDR3 protein. The sample contains roughly 180,000 distinct CDR3 sequences, roughly 64% of which appear only once. What was sequenced was sorted CD4+, CD8+, or CD8+CD57+ T cells (not recorded which) from PBMCs. This TCR derives from a human donor with severe aplastic anemia or a healthy control (not recorded which). This chain joins TRBV15 and TRBJ1-1; no clear D gene. CDR3 DNA: TGTGCCACCAGCAGAGGGGTTGTTGGCACTGAAGCTTTCTTT. This sequence encodes CATSRGVVGTEAFF.